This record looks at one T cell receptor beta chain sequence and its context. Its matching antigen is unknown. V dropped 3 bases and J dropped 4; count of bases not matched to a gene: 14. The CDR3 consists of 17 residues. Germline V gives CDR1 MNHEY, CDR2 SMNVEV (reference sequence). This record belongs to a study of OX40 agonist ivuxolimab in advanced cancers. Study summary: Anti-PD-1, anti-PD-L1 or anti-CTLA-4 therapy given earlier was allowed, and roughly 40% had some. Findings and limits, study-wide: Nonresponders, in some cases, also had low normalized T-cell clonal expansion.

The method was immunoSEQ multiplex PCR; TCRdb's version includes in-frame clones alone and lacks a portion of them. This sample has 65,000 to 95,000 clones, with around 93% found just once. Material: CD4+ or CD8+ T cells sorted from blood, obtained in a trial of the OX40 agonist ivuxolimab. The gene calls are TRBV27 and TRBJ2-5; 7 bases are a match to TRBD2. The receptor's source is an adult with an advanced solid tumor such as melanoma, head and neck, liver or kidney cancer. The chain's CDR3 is CASSLGGSFFLGETQYF. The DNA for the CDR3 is TGTGCCAGCAGTTTGGGCGGGAGTTTCTTCCTCGGAGAGACCCAGTACTTC.